The 7 T cell receptor beta chains below all came from one sample that was sequenced in a study of blood T cells in healthy people across ages. Combining a sample-barcoded 5' primer with a J-beta primer mix, a second PCR ran for roughly 6 to 12 cycles. One entry per CDR3 protein results from TCRdb running MiXCR on the 5' RACE reads. The data show fewer than 750,000 distinct CDR3 sequences, approximately 52% seen once. The sequenced sample was blood. The receptor source for this set is a woman at least 80 years old in good health.

In regard to this clonotype: A much larger clone sits a single nucleotide away, making a read error possible. This sequence joins TRBV5-1 and TRBJ1-1; possible D gene TRBD1, 5 bases. The V gene's germline CDR1 is SGHRS and CDR2 YFSETQ. V was trimmed by 4 bases and J by 0 bases, leaving 16 bases between them. This CDR3 has 16 residues. CDR3: CASSPRWGYLNTEAFF. CDR3 nucleotide sequence: TGCGCCAGCAGCCCCCGCTGGGGGTACCTGAACACTGAAGCTTTCTTT.

This clonotype showed up many times. This sequence joins TRBV29-1 and TRBJ2-1; TRBD1 agrees at 8 bases. The junction had 5 bases not matched to a gene; V was cut back by 4 bases and J by 6 bases. The germline V gene encodes CDR1 SQVTM and CDR2 ANQGSEA. The CDR3 loop spans 13 amino acids. The CDR3 nucleotides are TGCAGCGTTGGGAAGGACAGGGCCAATGAGCAGTTCTTC. It translates to CSVGKDRANEQFF.

On this clonotype: It is likely a read error, because the conserved phenylalanine at the end of the CDR3 is missing. V usage is TRBV5-1 and J usage is TRBJ2-1, with 10 bases matching TRBD2. The germline gives CDR1 SGHRS, CDR2 YFSETQ. V lost 9 bases, J lost 6 bases, and 9 bases stayed unmatched. The CDR3 has 14 amino acids. The CDR3 DNA follows: TGCGCCAAAACGCTAGCGGGAGCCCTCAATGAGCAGTTCGTC. The encoded protein is CAKTLAGALNEQFV.

The genes are TRBV20-1 and TRBJ2-4; no clear D gene. The J call may be mistaken, given a closer DNA end match to TRBJ2-5. Germline-derived CDR1 and CDR2 are DFQATT and SNEGSKA (reference sequence). CDR3 length equals 13 residues. CDR3 sequence: CSATGPQQETQYF. The CDR3 DNA follows: TGCAGTGCTACAGGACCCCAACAAGAGACCCAGTACTTC.

For this clonotype: A much larger clone differs by one base, so this may be a read error. DNA of the CDR3: TGCGCCGGCAGCCCCAGGACTAGCGGGAGACCATACAATGAGCAGTTCTTC. This translates into CAGSPRTSGRPYNEQFF. The V gene is TRBV5-1, the J gene TRBJ2-1, with 13 bases matching TRBD2. This CDR3 has 17 residues. CDR1 is SGHRS and CDR2 is YFSETQ in the germline V gene.

This clonotype came up many times. The V gene is TRBV5-1, the J gene TRBJ2-4; a possible D gene is TRBD1 (6 bases). Germline CDR1 and CDR2: SGHRS and YFSETQ. The CDR3 loop spans 18 amino acids. V was cut by 4 bases and J by 0 bases, with 20 bases left in between. The chain's CDR3 is CASSLYPPGQLAKNIQYF. CDR3 coding DNA: TGCGCCAGCAGCCTCTACCCCCCGGGACAACTAGCCAAAAACATTCAGTACTTC. The whole variable domain, filled in from reference TRBV5-1 and TRBJ2-4, reads KAGVTQTPRYLIKTRGQQVTLSCSPISGHRSVSWYQQTPGQGLQFLFEYFSETQRNKGNFPGRFSGRQFSNSRSEMNVSTLELGDSALYLCASSLYPPGQLAKNIQYFGAGTRLSVL.

The table lists this clonotype with many counts. The chain combines TRBV7-9 with TRBJ1-1; D is unresolved. The CDR3 is 14 residues long. V dropped 2 bases and J dropped 1 base, with 8 bases sitting between them. Per germline, CDR1 SEHNR and CDR2 FQNEAQ (reference sequence). CDR3 bases: TGTGCCAGCAGCTTAAGCGGCGGGAACACTGAAGCTTTCTTT. Translating it yields CASSLSGGNTEAFF. The full variable domain, rest sourced from reference TRBV7-9 and TRBJ1-1, is DTGVSQNPRHKITKRGQNVTFRCDPISEHNRLYWYRQTLGQGPEFLTYFQNEAQLEKSRLLSDRFSAERPKGSFSTLEIQRTEQGDSAMYLCASSLSGGNTEAFFGQGTRLTVV.